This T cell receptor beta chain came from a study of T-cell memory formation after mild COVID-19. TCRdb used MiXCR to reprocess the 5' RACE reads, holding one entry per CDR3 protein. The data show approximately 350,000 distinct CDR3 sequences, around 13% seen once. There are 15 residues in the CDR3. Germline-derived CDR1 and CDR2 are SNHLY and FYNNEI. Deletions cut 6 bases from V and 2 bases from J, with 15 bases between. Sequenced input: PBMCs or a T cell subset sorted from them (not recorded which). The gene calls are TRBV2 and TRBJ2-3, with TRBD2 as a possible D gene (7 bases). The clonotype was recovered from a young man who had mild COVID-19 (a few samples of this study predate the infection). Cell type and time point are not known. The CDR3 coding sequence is TGTGCCAGCAGGCCTATGCGGGGGCCCACAGATACGCAGTATTTT. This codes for CASRPMRGPTDTQYF. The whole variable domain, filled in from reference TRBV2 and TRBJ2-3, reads EPEVTQTPSHQVTQMGQEVILRCVPISNHLYFYWYRQILGQKVEFLVSFYNNEISEKSEIFDDQFSVERPDGSNFTLKIRSTKLEDSAMYFCASRPMRGPTDTQYFGPGTRLTVL.